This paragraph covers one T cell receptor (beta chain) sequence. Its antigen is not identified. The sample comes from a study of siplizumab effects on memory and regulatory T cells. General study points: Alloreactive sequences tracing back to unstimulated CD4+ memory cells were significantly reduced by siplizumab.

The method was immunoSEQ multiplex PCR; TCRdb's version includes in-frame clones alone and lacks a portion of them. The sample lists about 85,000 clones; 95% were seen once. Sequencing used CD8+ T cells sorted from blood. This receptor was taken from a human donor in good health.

The CDR3 reads CASSQDWADYGYTF. CDR3 nucleotide sequence: TGTGCCAGCAGCCAAGATTGGGCAGATTATGGCTACACCTTC. The V and J genes are TRBV14 and TRBJ1-2, with unresolved D. The CDR3 extends over 14 amino acids. The V end lost 0 bases, the J end lost 5 bases, and 10 bases lay between the germline ends. The germline V gene encodes CDR1 SGHDN and CDR2 FVKESK. The whole variable domain, remainder taken from reference TRBV14 and TRBJ1-2, is EAGVTQFPSHSVIEKGQTVTLRCDPISGHDNLYWYRRVMGKEIKFLLHFVKESKQDESGMPNNRFLAERTGGTYSTLKVQPAELEDSGVYFCASSQDWADYGYTFGSGTRLTVV.